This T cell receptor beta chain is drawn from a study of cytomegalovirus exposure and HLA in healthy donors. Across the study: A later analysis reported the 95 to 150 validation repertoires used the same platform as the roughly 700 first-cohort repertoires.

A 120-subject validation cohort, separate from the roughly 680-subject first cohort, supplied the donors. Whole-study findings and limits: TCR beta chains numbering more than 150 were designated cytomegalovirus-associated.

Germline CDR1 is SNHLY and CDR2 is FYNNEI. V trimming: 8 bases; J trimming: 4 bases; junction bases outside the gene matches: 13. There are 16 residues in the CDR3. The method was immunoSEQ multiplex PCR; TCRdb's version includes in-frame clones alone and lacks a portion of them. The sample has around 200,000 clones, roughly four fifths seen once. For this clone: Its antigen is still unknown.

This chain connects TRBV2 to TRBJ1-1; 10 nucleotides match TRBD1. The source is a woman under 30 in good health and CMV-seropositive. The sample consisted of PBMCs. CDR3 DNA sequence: TGTGCCAGCCCACAAAGACAGGGGGCGTTGGGCACTGAAGCTTTCTTT. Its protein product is CASPQRQGALGTEAFF.